The 17 T cell receptor beta chains below all came from one sample that was sequenced in a study of blood T cell repertoires in COVID-19. Sequenced by immunoSEQ multiplex PCR; TCRdb stores in-frame clones only, minus some. The sample records fewer than 200,000 clones, roughly 80% being singletons. Sample: peripheral blood. Receptors were obtained from a man between 60 and 70 years old with acute or convalescent COVID-19.

The chain carries TRBV3-1 (or the pseudogene TRBV3-2) and TRBJ1-2; D is uncertain. V was cut by 3 bases and J by 4 bases, with 6 bases left in between. The CDR3 is made up of 12 amino acids. Germline loops: CDR1 LGHDT, CDR2 YNNKEL (reference sequence). The CDR3 nucleotides read TGTGCCAGCAGCCAGGAGTTCTATGGCTACACCTTC. Its protein product is CASSQEFYGYTF.

This chain links TRBV29-1 with TRBJ1-2, with D possibly TRBD1 on 6 matching bases. CDR1 SQVTM and CDR2 ANQGSEA come from the germline V gene. This CDR3 is built from 11 residues. The V end was cut by 7 bases, the J end by 7 bases, with 13 bases between. The DNA for the CDR3 is TGCAGCGCCGCGGACAGCTCTGGCTACACCTTC. Protein: CSAADSSGYTF.

The gene calls are TRBV18 and TRBJ2-1, with D hard to call. Germline CDR1 and CDR2: KGHSH and LQKENI. The length of the CDR3 is 15 residues. V was shortened by 1 base and J by 3 bases, with 10 bases between the two germline ends. CDR3 protein: CASSPRRAGYNEQFF. CDR3 nucleotides: TGTGCCAGCTCACCACGAAGAGCTGGCTACAATGAGCAGTTCTTC. The full variable domain, its missing parts supplied by reference TRBV18 and TRBJ2-1, is NAGVMQNPRHLVRRRGQEARLRCSPMKGHSHVYWYRQLPEEGLKFMVYLQKENIIDESGMPKERFSAEFPKEGPSILRIQQVVRGDSAAYFCASSPRRAGYNEQFFGPGTRLTVL.

Here the CDR3 DNA reads TGTGCCAGTAGGCGGACAGGGGGTAACGAGCAGTACTTC. It translates to CASRRTGGNEQYF. The V call is TRBV19, the J call TRBJ2-7, with 10 nucleotides matching TRBD1. V lost 6 bases, J lost 5 bases, and 4 bases stayed unmatched. The CDR3 runs to 13 residues. Germline V gene data show CDR1 as LNHDA and CDR2 as SQIVND (reference sequence).

The chain links TRBV13 to TRBJ1-2, with 8 bases that match TRBD1. Trimming at V came to 5 bases and at J to 4 bases, leaving 15 bases not matched to a gene. Germline V lookup: CDR1 PRHDT, CDR2 FYEKMQ (reference sequence). The length of the CDR3 is 17 residues. The CDR3 here is CASSNKEDGQGAYGYTF. The CDR3 region has the DNA TGTGCCAGCAGCAACAAAGAGGACGGACAGGGCGCCTATGGCTACACCTTC.

The chain is built from TRBV3-1 (or the pseudogene TRBV3-2) and TRBJ2-3; D is uncertain. The germline gives CDR1 LGHDT, CDR2 YNNKEL (reference sequence). There are 16 residues in the CDR3. Deletions cut 1 base from V and 0 bases from J, with 11 bases between. Here the CDR3 DNA reads TGTGCCAGCAGCCAAGGGGCCAGTTCGAGCACAGATACGCAGTATTTT. Its translation is CASSQGASSSTDTQYF.

The J gene is TRBJ1-6, the V gene TRBV6-2 or TRBV6-3; possibly TRBD1 for D (6 bases). This CDR3 region has 17 residues. V shed 0 bases and J shed 2 bases, with 11 bases lying between them. CDR1 and CDR2 (germline): MNHEY, SVGEGT. The CDR3 reads CASSYSRDKTYNSPLHF. In DNA, the CDR3 is TGTGCCAGCAGTTACTCACGGGACAAAACCTATAATTCACCCCTCCACTTT.

The rearrangement joins TRBV19 to TRBJ2-3; 7 bases match TRBD2. Germline CDR1 reads LNHDA; CDR2 reads SQIVND (reference sequence). V trimming: 5 bases; J trimming: 4 bases; junction bases outside the gene matches: 6. This CDR3 is 14 amino acids long. DNA of the CDR3: TGTGCCAGTAGTCTTCGAGCGGGGCCAGATACGCAGTATTTT. Amino acids: CASSLRAGPDTQYF.

The sample holds a few counts of this clone. V gene TRBV10-1 combines with J gene TRBJ2-2; 7 positions match TRBD2. The germline V gene has CDR1 WNHNN and CDR2 SYGVQD (reference sequence). CDR3 length equals 18 residues. V dropped 2 bases and J dropped 0; count of bases not matched to a gene: 9. In DNA, the CDR3 is TGCGCCAGCAGTGAGATTTGGCCTAGCGGCGCGAACACCGGGGAGCTGTTTTTT. Translated: CASSEIWPSGANTGELFF.

The gene calls are TRBV3-1 (or the pseudogene TRBV3-2) and TRBJ2-2; unclear D gene. This CDR3 has 13 residues. Trimming left V 2 bases short and J 5 bases short, with 6 bases between. The germline V gene encodes CDR1 LGHDT and CDR2 YNNKEL (reference sequence). Written as DNA, the CDR3 is TGTGCCAGCAGCCAACCCGGTACCGGGGAGCTGTTTTTT. Amino acids: CASSQPGTGELFF.

This chain connects TRBV11-2 to TRBJ1-2; D is perhaps TRBD1 (6 bases). V lost 3 bases and J lost 2, with 10 bases in between. CDR3 size: 14 residues. CDR1 and CDR2 (germline): SGHAT, FQNNGV. The CDR3 nucleotides read TGTGCCAGCAGCTTGGGACACTTCAACTATGGCTACACCTTC. Encoded protein: CASSLGHFNYGYTF.

In its sample, this clone was seen once. This chain joins TRBV11-2 and TRBJ1-1; no clear D. CDR1 and CDR2 (germline): SGHAT, FQNNGV. Trimming took off 1 base at V and 1 base at J, with 10 bases between the two ends. This CDR3 has 15 residues. CDR3 in amino acids: CASSLVISGNTEAFF. Written as DNA, the CDR3 is TGTGCCAGCAGCTTAGTTATTTCGGGGAACACTGAAGCTTTCTTT.

This chain uses TRBV6-5 with TRBJ1-4, with D possibly TRBD1 on 5 matching bases. CDR1 and CDR2 (germline): MNHEY, SVGAGI. This CDR3 region has 12 residues. V lost 5 bases, J lost 8 bases, and 9 bases lay in between. The CDR3 DNA reads as TGTGCCAGCAGTCACCGGGGGGAAAAACTGTTTTTT. It encodes CASSHRGEKLFF.

The CDR3 region has the DNA TGTGCCAGCAGCGCGAGGACAGGGGCATATGGCTACACCTTC. Protein sequence: CASSARTGAYGYTF. The chain has TRBV7-2 and TRBJ1-2; 9 bases map to TRBD1. The CDR3 sequence is 14 residues long. The trim removed 5 bases at V and 5 bases at J, leaving 6 bases unmatched. Germline loops: CDR1 SGHTA, CDR2 FQGNSA.

The chain combines TRBV27 with TRBJ1-1; D gene ambiguous. There are 14 residues in the CDR3. Germline loops: CDR1 MNHEY, CDR2 SMNVEV (reference sequence). The V end lost 3 bases, the J end lost 1 base, and 9 bases lay between the germline ends. The CDR3 bases are TGTGCCAGCAGTTTTTTACAGCCGAACACTGAAGCTTTCTTT. Residues: CASSFLQPNTEAFF.

The chain's CDR3 is CASSSTGQETQYF. The CDR3 DNA sequence: TGTGCCAGCAGCTCGACAGGCCAAGAGACCCAGTACTTC. The V and J genes are TRBV5-6 and TRBJ2-5, with a weak D call TRBD1 (6 bases). The CDR3 extends over 13 amino acids. V was pared by 3 bases and J by 1 base, with 7 bases between. In germline, CDR1 is SGHDT, CDR2 YYEEEE.

The chain has TRBV19 and TRBJ1-1; unclear D gene. CDR3 length equals 13 residues. V shed 5 bases and J shed 4 bases, with 11 bases lying between them. CDR1 LNHDA and CDR2 SQIVND come from the germline V gene (reference sequence). The CDR3 reads CASSPLGATEAFF. DNA for the CDR3: TGTGCCAGTAGTCCCCTGGGAGCCACTGAAGCTTTCTTT. The complete variable domain, with remaining parts taken from reference TRBV19 and TRBJ1-1, reads DGGITQSPKYLFRKEGQNVTLSCEQNLNHDAMYWYRQDPGQGLRLIYYSQIVNDFQKGDIAEGYSVSREKKESFPLTVTSAQKNPTAFYLCASSPLGATEAFFGQGTRLTVV.